Listed below are T cell receptor beta chains from one sample, sequenced in a study of OX40 agonist ivuxolimab in advanced cancers. Sequencing used immunoSEQ multiplex PCR; TCRdb keeps in-frame clones, though not all of them. This table has around 63,000 clones, around 89% appearing once. The source was CD4+ or CD8+ T cells sorted from blood, collected in a trial of the OX40 agonist ivuxolimab. These receptors came from an adult with an advanced solid tumor such as melanoma, head and neck, liver or kidney cancer. Each CDR3 is given with its conserved first and last residue.

v_gene	j_gene	len	CDR3aa
TRBV5-1	TRBJ2-7	15	CASSAGHSSSYEQYF
TRBV5-1	TRBJ2-7	15	CASSLGTVDTYEQYF
TRBV19	TRBJ1-3	16	CASSYPGQHSGNTIYF
TRBV5-4	TRBJ1-2	14	CASSSPDGHYGYTF
TRBV27	TRBJ2-2	13	CASSSMNTGELFF
TRBV7-9	TRBJ2-7	14	CASSSRDSIYEQYF
TRBV7-2	TRBJ2-7	15	CASSLTGTASYEQYF
TRBV7-8	TRBJ1-4	19	CASSLAWGEFPATNEKLFF
TRBV27	TRBJ2-1	19	CASRLLPYSGTGSYNEQFF
TRBV29-1	TRBJ1-1	14	CSVGGQGWTTEAFF
TRBV2	TRBJ1-2	14	CASRHLRQGGGYTF
TRBV25-1	TRBJ1-2	13	CATAGVGDYGYTF
TRBV11-2	TRBJ1-1	14	CASSLAPMNTEAFF
TRBV28	TRBJ1-5	18	CASSPEAFGTGGVKPQHF
TRBV12-5	TRBJ2-4	13	CASGLEPSGIQYF
TRBV4-2	TRBJ1-1	15	CASTLGQGASTEAFF
TRBV5-6	TRBJ2-3	15	CASSPWIGFEDTQYF
TRBV19	TRBJ1-1	10	CASGTWEAFF
TRBV5-6	TRBJ2-1	13	CASTSGPNNEQFF
TRBV2	TRBJ2-6	15	CASSEGGAGANVLTF
TRBV4-2	TRBJ2-3	17	CASSPHGATARTDTQYF
TRBV18	TRBJ2-7	12	CASSKGRLEQYF
TRBV6-1	TRBJ2-3	13	CASTWRSTDTQYF
TRBV28	TRBJ2-7	16	CASSSTSTGGQCEQYF
TRBV2	TRBJ2-1	11	CASHYHNEQFF
TRBV6-1	TRBJ2-5	13	CAVLDWIQETQYF